Following are 9 T cell receptor beta chains from one sample sequenced in a study of blood T cells in healthy people across ages. The use of a sample-barcoded 5' primer and a J-beta primer mix characterized a second PCR of roughly 6 to 11 cycles. TCRdb redid the calling of the 5' RACE reads with MiXCR, one entry per CDR3 protein. The data hold about 1,000,000 distinct CDR3 sequences, with under 45% observed a single time. Material for sequencing was blood. Every receptor here comes from a woman aged 60-75 years in good health.

This clonotype occurred once. The chain uses TRBV2 and TRBJ2-4; D gene ambiguous. This CDR3 comprises 13 residues. Germline V CDR1 and CDR2: SNHLY, FYNNEI. V lost 3 bases and J lost 13, with 16 bases in between. The CDR3 is CASSDKLYNEQYF. CDR3 DNA: TGTGCCAGCAGTGATAAACTTTACAATGAGCAGTACTTC.

The gene calls are TRBV6-1 and TRBJ2-1; 13 bases align to TRBD2. After removal of 9 bases from V and 8 bases from J, the junction contained 10 bases not matched to a gene. The CDR3 is made up of 15 amino acids. Germline V gives CDR1 MNHNS, CDR2 SASEGT. Here the CDR3 DNA reads TGTGCCAGTCGGTGGGGACTAGCGGGGAGAGATGAGCAGTTCTTC. Translating it yields CASRWGLAGRDEQFF.

Worth noting for this clonotype: Germline and junction disagree at one end, which may indicate a read error. The DNA of the CDR3 is TGTGCCGGCAGCTTGGGGACAGGGCAAGAGACCCAGTACTTC. This translates into CAGSLGTGQETQYF. The V and J genes are TRBV7-6 and TRBJ2-5; 9 bases match TRBD1. The CDR3 consists of 14 residues. The germline V gene has CDR1 SGHVS and CDR2 FNYEAQ. Complete variable domain (other parts from reference TRBV7-6 and TRBJ2-5): GAGVSQSPRYKVTKRGQDVALRCDPISGHVSLYWYRQALGQGPEFLTYFNYEAQQDKSGLPNDRFSAERPEGSISTLTIQRTEQRDSAMYRCAGSLGTGQETQYFGPGTRLLVL.

The chain joins TRBV19 to TRBJ2-5; 7 positions match TRBD1. The CDR3 extends over 18 amino acids. V was clipped by 5 bases and J by 11 bases; unmatched bases: 26. Germline V gives CDR1 LNHDA, CDR2 SQIVND (reference sequence). CDR3 DNA: TGTGCCAGTAGTTTCCTGCCACAGGGGATGAGTATGATCAATGAGCAGTACTTC. This gives the protein CASSFLPQGMSMINEQYF.

This chain joins TRBV3-1 and TRBJ2-1; D may be TRBD1 or TRBD2 (5 bases each). Germline CDR1 LGHDT, CDR2 YNNKEL (reference sequence). The CDR3 spans 14 residues. V was cut by 0 bases and J by 10 bases, with 13 bases left in between. CDR3 residues: CASSQDFRDGEQFF. CDR3 in DNA: TGTGCCAGCAGCCAAGATTTCCGGGACGGCGAGCAGTTCTTC.

The chain carries TRBV6-6 and TRBJ2-7, with D unclear. V lost 7 bases, J lost 1 base, and 8 bases lay in between. CDR3 length: 12 residues. Per germline, CDR1 MNHNY and CDR2 SVGAGI (reference sequence). CDR3 region: CASISRSYEQYF. The DNA of the CDR3 is TGTGCCAGCATCAGCAGGTCCTACGAGCAGTACTTC.

The chain links TRBV5-1 to TRBJ2-1; possibly TRBD1 for D (5 bases). The V end was cut by 4 bases, the J end by 6 bases, with 11 bases between. Germline V gene data show CDR1 as SGHRS and CDR2 as YFSETQ. The CDR3 sequence is 13 residues long. As DNA, the CDR3 is TGCGCCAGCAGCCTGGACACGCCCAATGAGCAGTTCTTC. Encoded protein: CASSLDTPNEQFF.

The chain recombines TRBV29-1 with TRBJ2-7, with TRBD2 matching over 7 bases. The CDR3 has 12 amino acids. Germline V CDR1 and CDR2: SQVTM, ANQGSEA. V lost 6 bases to trimming and J lost 3 bases; unmatched junction nucleotides: 5. The CDR3 loop reads CSVYIAGYEQYF. DNA of the CDR3: TGCAGCGTGTACATAGCGGGCTACGAGCAGTACTTC.

The rearrangement links TRBV25-1 to TRBJ2-4; no definite D call. The CDR3 has 12 residues. The V gene lost 6 bases and the J gene lost 7 bases, with 10 bases spanning the gap. Germline V CDR1 and CDR2: MGHDK, SYGVNS. The CDR3 loop is CASRGRGNIQYF. The CDR3 DNA reads as TGTGCCAGCAGGGGTAGAGGCAACATTCAGTACTTC.